The 29 T cell receptor beta chains below come from one sample, sequenced in a study of shared clonotypes between healthy human individuals. The repertoire was sequenced with immunoSEQ multiplex PCR; TCRdb's copy has only in-frame clones and lacks some. The sample contains over 2,000,000 clones, roughly 95% of which appear only once. Naive CD8 cells lacked CD45RO and underwent positive selection for CCR7, leaving out terminally differentiated effector memory CD45RA+ cells. The material sequenced was naive CD8+ T cells from PBMCs. Every receptor here comes from a young man in good health. Some clones in this sample may be carry-over from other donors' samples.

The chain recombines TRBV11-2 with TRBJ2-5; 10 positions agree with TRBD1. The ends lost 4 bases at V and 0 bases at J; junction bases unmatched: 5. Looked up from germline, CDR1 is SGHAT and CDR2 is FQNNGV. CDR3 length: 16 amino acids. DNA of the CDR3: TGTGCCAGCAGCTCGTTGGACAGGGGGTACCAAGAGACCCAGTACTTC. This codes for CASSSLDRGYQETQYF.

The chain is built from TRBV13 and TRBJ2-3; a possible D gene is TRBD1 (5 bases). The CDR3 is 14 amino acids. V was clipped by 4 bases and J by 4 bases, with 12 bases between them. The germline gives CDR1 PRHDT, CDR2 FYEKMQ (reference sequence). The CDR3 reads CASSSRQIADTQYF. CDR3 in DNA: TGTGCCAGCAGCTCCAGACAGATTGCAGATACGCAGTATTTT.

This clone was counted a single time. The same CDR3 also results from other DNA sequences found in this sample. The chain carries TRBV13 and TRBJ2-1, with D hard to call. CDR1 and CDR2 from the germline V gene are PRHDT and FYEKMQ (reference sequence). CDR3 length: 12 amino acids. Deletions cut 5 bases from V and 8 bases from J, with 10 bases between. The chain's CDR3 is CASSPSGDEQFF. CDR3 nucleotide sequence: TGTGCCAGCAGCCCGTCTGGTGATGAGCAGTTCTTC.

The CDR3 DNA is TGTGCCAGCAGTTACGGGGGAAGGGAGCGCTACACCTTC. Protein product: CASSYGGRERYTF. The chain uses TRBV6-5 and TRBJ1-2; weak D call: TRBD1 (5 bases). Trimming left V 2 bases short and J 9 bases short, with 13 bases between. Germline V gene data show CDR1 as MNHEY and CDR2 as SVGAGI. This CDR3 contains 13 residues.

The rearrangement uses TRBV2 and TRBJ1-2; D uncertain. CDR1 SNHLY and CDR2 FYNNEI come from the germline V gene. V was clipped by 4 bases and J by 0 bases, with 12 bases between them. The CDR3 is 15 amino acids. The CDR3 here is CASSGSLRSNYGYTF. The CDR3, as DNA: TGTGCCAGCAGTGGCAGCCTACGGTCTAACTATGGCTACACCTTC.

The chain joins TRBV28 to TRBJ2-7; D unresolved. The length of the CDR3 is 16 residues. Germline loops: CDR1 MDHEN, CDR2 SYDVKM. The germline V and J ends were trimmed by 3 bases and 0 bases, with 15 bases remaining between them. The CDR3 DNA reads TGTGCCAGCAGTTTGACTCTGGCAGCCTCCTCCTACGAGCAGTACTTC. It is translated as CASSLTLAASSYEQYF.

The chain is built from TRBV6-6 and TRBJ1-4, with 9 bases matching TRBD1. The CDR3 sequence is 15 residues long. Per germline, CDR1 MNHNY and CDR2 SVGAGI (reference sequence). The trim removed 5 bases at V and 5 bases at J, leaving 6 bases unmatched. Here the CDR3 DNA reads TGTGCCAGCAGTCCGTACAGGGGGCTAAATGAAAAACTGTTTTTT. This sequence encodes CASSPYRGLNEKLFF.

This chain links TRBV27 with TRBJ1-1, with a weak D call TRBD1 (5 bases). The V and J ends lost 7 bases and 6 bases respectively, with 21 bases between them. The CDR3 extends over 15 amino acids. Germline CDR1 reads MNHEY; CDR2 reads SMNVEV (reference sequence). CDR3 sequence reads: CASMARGPRGAEAFF. In nucleotides, the CDR3 is TGTGCCAGCATGGCCCGAGGGCCACGGGGCGCTGAAGCTTTCTTT.

In nucleotides, the CDR3 is TGTGCCAGCAGTGACCTTTTAGAGGCGACCCAGTACTTC. It specifies CASSDLLEATQYF. The genes are TRBV6-5 and TRBJ2-5; D call uncertain. CDR3 length: 13 residues. The ends were cut back, 5 bases at V and 7 bases at J, with 14 bases in the middle. Germline CDR1 reads MNHEY; CDR2 reads SVGAGI.

This rearrangement joins TRBV2 to TRBJ2-5; weak D call: TRBD2 (6 bases). Per germline, CDR1 SNHLY and CDR2 FYNNEI. The V end lost 9 bases, the J end lost 5 bases, and 25 bases lay between the germline ends. The CDR3 consists of 16 residues. The chain's CDR3 is CARQRENPVIGETQYF. The CDR3 nucleotides are TGTGCCAGACAACGGGAGAACCCCGTAATCGGGGAGACCCAGTACTTC.

This clone was found once. This chain uses TRBV11-3 with TRBJ2-3, with D perhaps matching TRBD1 (6 bases). Germline values: CDR1 SGHNT, CDR2 YENEEA. With 5 bases removed from V and 4 bases from J, the gap between germline ends came to 13 bases. This CDR3 is 14 amino acids long. Here the CDR3 DNA reads TGTGCCAGCAGCGCCCGGACAGAGCCAGATACGCAGTATTTT. Translated, it gives CASSARTEPDTQYF.

The J gene is TRBJ1-1, the V gene TRBV28; TRBD1 agrees at 9 bases. The CDR3 loop spans 14 amino acids. The V segment lost 6 bases and the J segment 5 bases; nucleotides outside the gene matches: 7. Germline lookup yields CDR1 MDHEN and CDR2 SYDVKM. CDR3 DNA sequence: TGTGCCAGCAGCCCCGGACAGGGGTGGACTGAAGCTTTCTTT. Amino acids: CASSPGQGWTEAFF.

The chain links TRBV4-3 to TRBJ2-1; a weak D match, TRBD1 (6 bases). The CDR3 totals 16 residues. V lost 1 base to trimming and J lost 8 bases, with 18 bases between them. The V gene's germline CDR1 is LGHNA and CDR2 YSLEER. The CDR3 loop reads CASSQAGAGMIDEQFF. The CDR3 bases are TGCGCCAGCAGCCAAGCAGGGGCAGGGATGATCGATGAGCAGTTCTTC.

With regard to this clone: Mismatch with germline at one junction end may stem from a read error. CDR3 in amino acids: CASSIGARIRDSF. The CDR3 region has the DNA TGTGCCAGCAGCATAGGTGCCCGGATCAGAGATTCTTTC. This chain joins TRBV9 and TRBJ1-2; D unresolved. The germline gives CDR1 SGDLS, CDR2 YYNGEE. This CDR3 has 13 residues.

V and J are TRBV18 and TRBJ2-3; TRBD2 agrees at 10 bases. The V gene's germline CDR1 is KGHSH and CDR2 LQKENI. CDR3 size: 16 residues. V lost 5 bases to trimming and J lost 6 bases; unmatched junction nucleotides: 11. The CDR3 nucleotides read TGTGCCAGCTCATCCCCAAGCGGGAGGGCCTCGGATACGCAGTATTTT. Residues: CASSSPSGRASDTQYF.

This chain joins TRBV19 and TRBJ2-5; D is perhaps TRBD1 (6 bases). Trimming stripped 4 bases from V and 5 bases from J, with 14 bases between. Germline CDR1 LNHDA, CDR2 SQIVND (reference sequence). This CDR3 is 14 amino acids long. The CDR3 is CASSTQTGTETQYF. The CDR3 DNA reads TGTGCCAGTAGTACACAGACAGGTACCGAGACCCAGTACTTC.

CDR3 protein: CASSGGLAGGPRSYNEQFF. The CDR3 nucleotides read TGCGCCAGCAGCGGGGGACTAGCGGGAGGGCCGAGGTCCTACAATGAGCAGTTCTTC. The chain combines TRBV5-1 with TRBJ2-1; 16 nucleotides match TRBD2. The V and J ends lost 4 bases and 1 base, in that order; junction bases with no gene match: 8. CDR3 length: 19 residues. CDR1 SGHRS and CDR2 YFSETQ come from the germline V gene.

The chain couples TRBV2 to TRBJ2-1, with 7 bases fitting TRBD1. Germline-derived CDR1 and CDR2 are SNHLY and FYNNEI. V dropped 6 bases and J dropped 3; count of bases not matched to a gene: 8. The CDR3 length is 15 residues. CDR3 residues: CASRSGTVYYNEQFF. The DNA of the CDR3 is TGTGCCAGCAGGTCCGGGACAGTCTACTACAATGAGCAGTTCTTC.

This chain uses TRBV28 with TRBJ1-1, with D perhaps matching TRBD1 (5 bases). Germline CDR1 and CDR2: MDHEN and SYDVKM. The CDR3 extends over 16 amino acids. Deletions cut 2 bases from V and 3 bases from J, with 16 bases between. The CDR3 DNA sequence: TGTGCCAGCAGTTTAGCCGGAACGGTCAGGGACACTGAAGCTTTCTTT. Its protein is CASSLAGTVRDTEAFF.

The chain has TRBV6-1 and TRBJ2-7; D is unresolved. The CDR3 runs 14 residues. From germline, CDR1 is MNHNS and CDR2 SASEGT. V lost 4 bases, J lost 2 bases, and 12 bases lay in between. CDR3 protein: CASSVGLDPYEQYF. In DNA, the CDR3 is TGTGCCAGCAGTGTAGGGCTAGACCCCTACGAGCAGTACTTC.

This chain uses TRBV4-1 with TRBJ1-1, with 7 bases that match TRBD1. The CDR3 is made up of 14 amino acids. Germline loops: CDR1 MGHRA, CDR2 YSYEKL. J was trimmed by 2 bases and V by 2 bases; bases with no gene match: 2. The CDR3 DNA follows: TGCGCCAGCAGCCAAAGGGACAGCAACACTGAAGCTTTCTTT. Translating it yields CASSQRDSNTEAFF.

V is TRBV2 and J is TRBJ2-7; 8 bases align to TRBD2. Germline trimming cut 5 bases from V and 7 bases from J; bases unmatched to any gene: 4. In germline, CDR1 is SNHLY, CDR2 FYNNEI. The CDR3 is 12 residues long. The CDR3 reads CASSIQREEQYF. The CDR3 DNA is TGTGCCAGCAGTATCCAGCGGGAGGAGCAGTACTTC.

The V gene is TRBV5-1, the J gene TRBJ2-1; a weak D match, TRBD1 (6 bases). The V end lost 0 bases, the J end lost 3 bases, and 25 bases lay between the germline ends. This CDR3 is built from 20 residues. CDR1 is SGHRS and CDR2 is YFSETQ in the germline V gene. The CDR3 here is CASSLARLPGTPERYNEQFF. CDR3 bases: TGCGCCAGCAGCTTGGCTAGGCTCCCGGGGACACCAGAACGCTACAATGAGCAGTTCTTC.

The rearrangement uses TRBV28 and TRBJ1-2, with 7 bases aligning to TRBD1. The germline V gene has CDR1 MDHEN and CDR2 SYDVKM. Trimming took 7 bases from V and 4 from J; bases not matched to a gene: 12. There are 15 residues in the CDR3. DNA of the CDR3: TGTGCCAGCACGTTCCCGACAGGGAAGGGCTATGGCTACACCTTC. It codes for CASTFPTGKGYGYTF.

The chain couples TRBV5-1 to TRBJ2-3; 11 bases are a match to TRBD2. Unmatched junction bases numbered 13, after V lost 4 bases and J lost 3 bases. The CDR3 sequence is 18 residues long. The germline V gene has CDR1 SGHRS and CDR2 YFSETQ. The CDR3 nucleotides are TGCGCCAGCAGCCCCCCGTCTCTAGCGGGAGGTGGGACAGATACGCAGTATTTT. Its protein is CASSPPSLAGGGTDTQYF.

The chain uses TRBV11-3 and TRBJ2-7; 7 bases fit TRBD2. Germline values: CDR1 SGHNT, CDR2 YENEEA. Unmatched junction bases numbered 11, after V lost 5 bases and J lost 1 base. The CDR3 has 16 amino acids. CDR3 region: CASSRAGTTDSYEQYF. As DNA, the CDR3 is TGTGCCAGCAGCCGAGCCGGGACTACTGATTCCTACGAGCAGTACTTC.

V gene TRBV10-3 combines with J gene TRBJ2-3; 8 bases agree with TRBD1. Germline values: CDR1 ENHRY, CDR2 SYGVKD. The J segment lost 0 bases and the V segment lost 10 bases, leaving 9 bases of the junction unmatched. This CDR3 contains 15 residues. The CDR3 sequence is CATTGTGSSTDTQYF. The CDR3, as DNA: TGTGCCACTACCGGGACAGGCTCTAGCACAGATACGCAGTATTTT.

The rearrangement uses TRBV15 and TRBJ1-5; perhaps TRBD1 as D (5 bases). The CDR3 consists of 17 residues. V was clipped by 0 bases and J by 2 bases, with 14 bases between them. The germline CDR1 and CDR2 sequences are LNHNV and YYDKDF (reference sequence). DNA for the CDR3: TGTGCCACCAGCAGAGATGGCTCAGGGAGGCGCAATCAGCCCCAGCATTTT. It encodes CATSRDGSGRRNQPQHF.

The chain uses TRBV28 and TRBJ2-7; 7 positions match TRBD1. Trimming took 3 bases from V and 7 from J; bases not matched to a gene: 9. Germline values: CDR1 MDHEN, CDR2 SYDVKM. The CDR3 consists of 14 residues. CDR3 residues: CASSLRGRAREQYF. In DNA, the CDR3 is TGTGCCAGCAGTTTGAGGGGGCGTGCTCGGGAGCAGTACTTC.